What follows is one T cell receptor beta chain and its context. The germline gives CDR1 MGHRA, CDR2 YSYEKL. The ends lost 0 bases at V and 4 bases at J; junction bases unmatched: 8. CDR3 size: 17 residues. The treatment: about 20 received Ad26.COV2.S at low or high dose, single or two shots; several received placebo; per-sample allocation not given. Sampling was performed 63 days after the first vaccine or placebo injection. Repertoires were generated with immunoSEQ multiplex PCR, while TCRdb's copy carries only in-frame clones and drops some. This table holds about 370,000 clones, 80% to 90% found once. These data belong to a study of Ad26.COV2.S vaccination and SARS-CoV-2 variants.

The clonotype originates from a person between 18 and 59 years old who received the Ad26.COV2.S COVID-19 vaccine or a placebo. The specimen comprised peripheral blood, sampled in a trial of Ad26.COV2.S vaccine versus placebo. The V call is TRBV4-1, the J call TRBJ2-1; 8 bases align to TRBD2. The CDR3 DNA sequence: TGCGCCAGCAGCCAAGAACACGGACTAGCTAGTTACAATGAGCAGTTCTTC. Its protein is CASSQEHGLASYNEQFF.